This T cell receptor beta chain was obtained from a study of CXCR3-negative and CXCR3-positive naive CD8 T cells. The authors made the TRB cDNA libraries by 5' RACE using UMI labels. One entry per CDR3 protein, without DNA, is what TCRdb gives after re-calling the 5' RACE reads. The sample data list roughly 120,000 distinct CDR3 sequences. The CDR3 consists of 15 residues. Germline V gene lookup returns CDR1 LNHNV and CDR2 YYDKDF (reference sequence). As regards this clonotype: What it binds is unknown.

General observations from the study: Memory CD8+ T cell repertoires were far less diverse than both naive subsets. Naive cells, whether CXCR3-negative or CXCR3-positive, had similar TRBV-TRBJ usage, while memory cells differed. TRB CDR3s were more hydrophobic in CXCR3-positive than in CXCR3-negative naive cells.

At about 310,000 cells each, triplicate sorts were carried out for each CD8+ T cell subset. The V and J genes are TRBV15 and TRBJ2-7; TCRdb's D gene call, TRBD2, goes unchecked for lack of DNA. The sequencing sample was made of naive CXCR3+ CD8+ T cells from blood. Subset described: CD45RO-CCR7+CD27+CD95- naive CD8+ T cells expressing CXCR3 (TNR3+). This clonotype originated in a human donor in good health. Some clones in this sample may be carry-over from other donors' samples. CDR3 in amino acids: CATCRDLAGGDEQYF.